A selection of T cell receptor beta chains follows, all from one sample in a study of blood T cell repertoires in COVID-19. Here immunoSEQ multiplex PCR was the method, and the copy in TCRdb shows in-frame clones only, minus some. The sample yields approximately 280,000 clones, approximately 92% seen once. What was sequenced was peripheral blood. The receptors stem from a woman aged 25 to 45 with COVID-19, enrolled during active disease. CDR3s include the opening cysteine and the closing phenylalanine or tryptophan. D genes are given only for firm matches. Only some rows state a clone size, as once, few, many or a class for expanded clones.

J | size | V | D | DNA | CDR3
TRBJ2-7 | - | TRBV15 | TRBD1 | TGTGCCACCAGCGCACCGGGACAGCACTACGAGCAGTACTTC | CATSAPGQHYEQYF
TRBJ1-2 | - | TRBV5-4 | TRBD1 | TGTGCCAGCGCCCGGGACAGGGGCTATGGCTACACCTTC | CASARDRGYGYTF
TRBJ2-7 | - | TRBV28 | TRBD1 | TGTGCCAGCAGTTTCATCCGAGGACAGGGGCTTTACGAGCAGTACTTC | CASSFIRGQGLYEQYF
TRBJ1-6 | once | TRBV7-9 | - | TGTGCCAGCACTACCGCGGGGAATTCACCCCTCCACTTT | CASTTAGNSPLHF
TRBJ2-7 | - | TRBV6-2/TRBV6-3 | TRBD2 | TGTGCCAGCAGTTACTCTTGGACTAGCGGTAACTACGAGCAGTACTTC | CASSYSWTSGNYEQYF
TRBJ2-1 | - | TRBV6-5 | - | TGTGCCAGACGCCCAACGGGGGATCCTTGGGATGAGCAGTTCTTC | CARRPTGDPWDEQFF
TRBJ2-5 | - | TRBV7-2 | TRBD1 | TGTGCCAGCAGCTCGCTCACAGGGGGAGAGACCCAGTACTTC | CASSSLTGGETQYF
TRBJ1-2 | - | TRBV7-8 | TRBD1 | TGTGCCAGCAGCTCAGTCAGGGGACAGGGGGTATATGGCTACACCTTC | CASSSVRGQGVYGYTF
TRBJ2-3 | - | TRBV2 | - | TGTGCCAGCAGTGTCGGACAGAGCACAGATACGCAGTATTTT | CASSVGQSTDTQYF
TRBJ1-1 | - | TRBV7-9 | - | TGTGCCAGCGGATTAGATCCCCGCGACACTGAAGCTTTCTTT | CASGLDPRDTEAFF
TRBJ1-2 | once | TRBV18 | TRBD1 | TGTGCCAGCTCACCAGATCGTCGGCAGGGGGTCTATGGCTACACCTTC | CASSPDRRQGVYGYTF
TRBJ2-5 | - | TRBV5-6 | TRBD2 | TGTGCCAGCAGCTTGGCCGGGGGGAGGGAGACCCAGTACTTC | CASSLAGGRETQYF
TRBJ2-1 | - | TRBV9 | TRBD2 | TGTGCCAGCAGCGTAGCTTACCCAGGAAGCGGGAGGGCGGGAGACAATGAGCAGTTCTTC | CASSVAYPGSGRAGDNEQFF
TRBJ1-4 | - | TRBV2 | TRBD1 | TGTGCCAGCAGTGCAAACAGGGGTTTAACTAATGAAAAACTGTTTTTT | CASSANRGLTNEKLFF
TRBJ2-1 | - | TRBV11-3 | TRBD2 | TGTGCCAGCAGCTTAGGCTCTAGCGGGAGGTCTCGGAATGAGCAGTTCTTC | CASSLGSSGRSRNEQFF
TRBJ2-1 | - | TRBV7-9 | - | TGTGCCAGCAGCCCTCGACAGAACTACAATGAGCAGTTCTTC | CASSPRQNYNEQFF
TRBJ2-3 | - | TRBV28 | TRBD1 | TGTGCCAGCAGCCCAGGGGGCGCGCAGTATTTT | CASSPGGAQYF
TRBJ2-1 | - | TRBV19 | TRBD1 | TGTGCCAGTAGTATCCGACAGGGAATAGGCAATGAGCAGTTCTTC | CASSIRQGIGNEQFF
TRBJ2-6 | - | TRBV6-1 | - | TGTGCCAGCAGTGAAGACTATGGCTCTGGGGCCAACGTCCTGACTTTC | CASSEDYGSGANVLTF
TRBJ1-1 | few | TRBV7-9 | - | TGTGCCAGCAGCCCTAGGTTGGGGCCCGAAGCTTTCTTT | CASSPRLGPEAFF
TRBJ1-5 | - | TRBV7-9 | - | TGTGCCAGCAGCTCACAGGGTTACCAGCCCCAGCATTTT | CASSSQGYQPQHF
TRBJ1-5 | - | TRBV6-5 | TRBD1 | TGTGCCAGCAGTCACAGGGGAAGCAATCAGCCCCAGCATTTT | CASSHRGSNQPQHF
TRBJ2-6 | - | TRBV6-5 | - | TGTGCCAGCGACACAGGGAATGGGGCCAACGTCCTGACTTTC | CASDTGNGANVLTF
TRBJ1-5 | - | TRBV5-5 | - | TGTGCCAGCAGCTTGATCGGGGAGAGCAATCAGCCCCAGCATTTT | CASSLIGESNQPQHF
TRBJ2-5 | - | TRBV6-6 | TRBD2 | TGTGCCAGCAAAACTAGCGGGTACCAAGAGACCCAGTACTTC | CASKTSGYQETQYF
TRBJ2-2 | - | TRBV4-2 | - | TGTGCCAGCAGCCAAGTCGGGGTCATCGGGGAGCTGTTTTTT | CASSQVGVIGELFF
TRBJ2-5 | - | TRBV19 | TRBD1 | TGTGCCACCACCGTATACAGGGGCCACCAAGAGACCCAGTACTTC | CATTVYRGHQETQYF
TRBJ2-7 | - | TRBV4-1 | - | TGCGCCAGCAGCCAAGCCCCCCGAGGCGGGGCGGCCGAGCAGTACTTC | CASSQAPRGGAAEQYF
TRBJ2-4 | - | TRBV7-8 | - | TGTGCCAGCAGCTTCGGTGGAGTAGCCAAAAACATTCAGTACTTC | CASSFGGVAKNIQYF
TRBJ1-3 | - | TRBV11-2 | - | TGTGCCAGCAGCTTAACTTGGACGGGGAACACCATATATTTT | CASSLTWTGNTIYF
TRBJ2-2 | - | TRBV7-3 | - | TGTGCCAGCAGCTTACCGGGAGTAGGGGAGCTGTTTTTT | CASSLPGVGELFF
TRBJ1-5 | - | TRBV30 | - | TGTGCCTGGAGTGTGACAGGAAGTCAGCCCCAGCATTTT | CAWSVTGSQPQHF
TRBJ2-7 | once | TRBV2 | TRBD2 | TGTGCCAGCCAACTAGCGGGAGGGAGCTACGAGCAGTACTTC | CASQLAGGSYEQYF
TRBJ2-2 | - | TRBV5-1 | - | TGCGCCAGCGACGCGACTAGTGGTACCGGGGAGCTGTTTTTT | CASDATSGTGELFF
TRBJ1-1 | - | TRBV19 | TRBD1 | TGTGCCAGTAGTAATCACCCAACAGGGGCCACTGAAGCTTTCTTT | CASSNHPTGATEAFF
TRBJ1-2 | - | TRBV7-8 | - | TGTGCCAGCAGCTTAGCGGGTGGCAGGTGGTTCTATGGCTACACCTTC | CASSLAGGRWFYGYTF
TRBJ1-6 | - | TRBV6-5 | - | TGTGCCAGCAGTCGGGGAGGTAATTCACCCCTCCACTTT | CASSRGGNSPLHF
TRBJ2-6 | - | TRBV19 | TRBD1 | TGTGCCAGTAGTATATCTGTCGGGACAGGGGTGGCCGGGGCCAACGTCCTGACTTTC | CASSISVGTGVAGANVLTF
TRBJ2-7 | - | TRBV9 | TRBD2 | TGTGCCAGCAGCGAAGGACTAGCCCTCGAGCAGTACTTC | CASSEGLALEQYF
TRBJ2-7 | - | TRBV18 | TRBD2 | TGTGCCAGCTCACCAGTAGCGGGGGGGTACGAGCAGTACTTC | CASSPVAGGYEQYF
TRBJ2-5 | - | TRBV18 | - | TGTGCCAGCTCAGGGCAGGGCCAAGAGACCCAGTACTTC | CASSGQGQETQYF
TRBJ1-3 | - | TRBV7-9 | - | TGTGCCAGCAGCGTCGATCCAGGGGCTGGAAACACCATATATTTT | CASSVDPGAGNTIYF
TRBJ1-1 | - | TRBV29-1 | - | TGCAGCGTTGGGGAGGGAGGGGTACCTGAAGCTTTCTTT | CSVGEGGVPEAFF
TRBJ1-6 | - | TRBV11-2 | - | TGTGCCAGCAGCTTAGAGAGTAATTCACCCCTCCACTTT | CASSLESNSPLHF
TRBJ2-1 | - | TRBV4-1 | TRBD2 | TGCGCCAGCAGACTAGGACTAGTCTACAATGAGCAGTTCTTC | CASRLGLVYNEQFF
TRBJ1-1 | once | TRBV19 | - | TGTGCCAGTCATGACAGCCTTATGAACACTGAAGCTTTCTTT | CASHDSLMNTEAFF
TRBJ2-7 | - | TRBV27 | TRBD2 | TGTGCCAGCAAGGTTGGCCTAGCGGGAGGTTACGAGCAGTACTTC | CASKVGLAGGYEQYF
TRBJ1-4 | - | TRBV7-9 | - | TGTGCCAGCAGCTACCCGCAGGGGCGAACTAATGAAAAACTGTTTTTT | CASSYPQGRTNEKLFF
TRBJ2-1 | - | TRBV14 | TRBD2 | TGTGCCAGCAGCAGACTAGCGGGAGCCGGTGAGCAGTTCTTC | CASSRLAGAGEQFF
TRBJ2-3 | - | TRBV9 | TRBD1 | TGTGCCAGCAGCGCGCAGGGGGCAGGGTTTGGAGATACGCAGTATTTT | CASSAQGAGFGDTQYF
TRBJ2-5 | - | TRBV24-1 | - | TGTGCCACCAGTGACATGACAGAGTCTCAAGAGACCCAGTACTTC | CATSDMTESQETQYF
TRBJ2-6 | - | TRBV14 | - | TGTGCCAGCAGACAGGCTGGGGCCAACGTCCTGACTTTC | CASRQAGANVLTF
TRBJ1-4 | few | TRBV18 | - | TGTGCCAGCTCACCGGGGAGGGATGAAAAACTGTTTTTT | CASSPGRDEKLFF
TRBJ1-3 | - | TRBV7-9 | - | TGTGCCAGCAGCTCAGTTATCTCTGGAAACACCATATATTTT | CASSSVISGNTIYF
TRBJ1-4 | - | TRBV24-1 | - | TGTGCCACCAGTGATTTAGGGGGGGCTTGCGAAAAACTGTTTTTT | CATSDLGGACEKLFF